The T cell receptor beta chain under discussion was sequenced for a study of cytomegalovirus exposure and HLA in healthy donors. Overall study context: A prior study identified roughly 110 million unique TCR beta sequences from some 180 million T cells.

This CDR3 is built from 14 residues. V lost 6 bases and J lost 0, with 9 bases in between. CDR1 MNHEY and CDR2 SVGAGI come from the germline V gene. In the PCR, 60 Vbeta and 13 Jbeta primers were used. The protocol was immunoSEQ multiplex PCR, while the TCRdb copy is restricted to in-frame clones and leaves out a portion. The data show about 100,000 clones, with around four fifths seen just once and less than 0.95% held by the top ten. Specimen: PBMCs. This TCR was sampled from a woman aged 55-69 years in good health and CMV-seronegative. This chain joins TRBV6-5 and TRBJ1-3; D might be TRBD1 (6 bases). The CDR3 loop reads CASRTGISGNTIYF. DNA of the CDR3: TGTGCCAGCAGAACAGGGATCTCTGGAAACACCATATATTTT.